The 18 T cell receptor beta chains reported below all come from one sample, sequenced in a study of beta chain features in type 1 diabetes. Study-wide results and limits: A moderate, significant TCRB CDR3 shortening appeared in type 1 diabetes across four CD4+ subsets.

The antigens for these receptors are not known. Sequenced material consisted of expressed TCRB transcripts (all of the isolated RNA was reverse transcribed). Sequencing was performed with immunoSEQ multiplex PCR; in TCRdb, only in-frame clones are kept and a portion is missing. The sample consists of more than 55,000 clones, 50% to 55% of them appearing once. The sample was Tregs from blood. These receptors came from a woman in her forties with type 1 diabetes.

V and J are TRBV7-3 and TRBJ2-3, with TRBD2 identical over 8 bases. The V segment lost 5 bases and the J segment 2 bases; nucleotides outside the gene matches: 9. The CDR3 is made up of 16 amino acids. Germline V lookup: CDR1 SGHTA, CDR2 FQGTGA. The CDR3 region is CASSLLQRGNTDTQYF. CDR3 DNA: TGTGCCAGCAGCCTCCTCCAGCGGGGGAACACAGATACGCAGTATTTT.

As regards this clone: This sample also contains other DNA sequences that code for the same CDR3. As DNA, the CDR3 is TGCGCCAGCAGCTTAAAGCGGGGCTCCTACAATGAGCAGTTCTTC. As protein: CASSLKRGSYNEQFF. The gene calls are TRBV5-1 and TRBJ2-1; 7 nucleotides agree with TRBD2. The CDR3 extends over 15 amino acids. Germline trimming cut 2 bases from V and 0 bases from J; bases unmatched to any gene: 2. CDR1 SGHRS and CDR2 YFSETQ come from the germline V gene.

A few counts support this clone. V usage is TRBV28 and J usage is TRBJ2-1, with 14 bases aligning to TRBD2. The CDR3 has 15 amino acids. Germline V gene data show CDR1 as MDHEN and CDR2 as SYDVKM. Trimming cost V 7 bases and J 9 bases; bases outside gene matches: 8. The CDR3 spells CASTLGTSGGREQFF. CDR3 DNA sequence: TGTGCCAGCACCCTGGGGACTAGCGGGGGACGTGAGCAGTTCTTC.

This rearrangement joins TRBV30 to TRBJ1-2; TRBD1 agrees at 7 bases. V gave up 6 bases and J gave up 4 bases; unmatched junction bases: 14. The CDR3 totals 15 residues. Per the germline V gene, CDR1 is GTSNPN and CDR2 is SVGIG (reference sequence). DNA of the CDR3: TGTGCCTGTTATGATTCGAGGGGGCTGAGCTATGGCTACACCTTC. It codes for CACYDSRGLSYGYTF.

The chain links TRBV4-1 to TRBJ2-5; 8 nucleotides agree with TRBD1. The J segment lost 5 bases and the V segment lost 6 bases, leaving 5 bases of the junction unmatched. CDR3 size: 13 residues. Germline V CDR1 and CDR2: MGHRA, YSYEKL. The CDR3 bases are TGCGCCAGCAGACCAAGACAGGGGGAGACCCAGTACTTC. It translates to CASRPRQGETQYF.

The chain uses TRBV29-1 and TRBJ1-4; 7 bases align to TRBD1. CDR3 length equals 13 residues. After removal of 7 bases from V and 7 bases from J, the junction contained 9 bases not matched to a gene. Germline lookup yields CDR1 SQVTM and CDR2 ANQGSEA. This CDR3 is CSATRQGGEKLFF. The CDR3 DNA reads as TGCAGCGCCACGAGACAGGGTGGTGAAAAACTGTTTTTT. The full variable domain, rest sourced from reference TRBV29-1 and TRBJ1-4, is SAVISQKPSRDICQRGTSLTIQCQVDSQVTMMFWYRQQPGQSLTLIATANQGSEATYESGFVIDKFPISRPNLTFSTLTVSNMSPEDSSIYLCSATRQGGEKLFFGSGTQLSVL.

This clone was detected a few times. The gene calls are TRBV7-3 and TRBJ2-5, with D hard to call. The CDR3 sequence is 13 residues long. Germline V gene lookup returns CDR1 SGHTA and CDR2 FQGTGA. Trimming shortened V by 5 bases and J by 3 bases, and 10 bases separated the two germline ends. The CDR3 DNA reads TGTGCCAGCAGCCTATTCCCTAAAGAGACCCAGTACTTC. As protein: CASSLFPKETQYF. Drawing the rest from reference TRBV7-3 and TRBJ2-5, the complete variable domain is GAGVSQTPSNKVTEKGKYVELRCDPISGHTALYWYRQSLGQGPEFLIYFQGTGAADDSGLPNDRFFAVRPEGSVSTLKIQRTERGDSAVYLCASSLFPKETQYFGPGTRLLVL.

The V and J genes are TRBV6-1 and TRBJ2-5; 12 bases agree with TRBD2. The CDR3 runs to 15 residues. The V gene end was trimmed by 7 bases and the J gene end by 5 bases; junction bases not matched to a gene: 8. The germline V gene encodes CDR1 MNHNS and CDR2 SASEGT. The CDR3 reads CASMRTSGIGETQYF. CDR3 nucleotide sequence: TGTGCCAGCATGAGGACTAGCGGGATCGGGGAGACCCAGTACTTC.

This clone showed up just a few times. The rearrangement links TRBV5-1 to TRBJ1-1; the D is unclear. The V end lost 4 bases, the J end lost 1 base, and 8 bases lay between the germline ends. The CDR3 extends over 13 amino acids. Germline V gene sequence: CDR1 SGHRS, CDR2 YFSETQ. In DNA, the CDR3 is TGCGCCAGCAGCCCAGGTACGAACACTGAAGCTTTCTTT. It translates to CASSPGTNTEAFF. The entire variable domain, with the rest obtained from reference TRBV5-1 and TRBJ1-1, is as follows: KAGVTQTPRYLIKTRGQQVTLSCSPISGHRSVSWYQQTPGQGLQFLFEYFSETQRNKGNFPGRFSGRQFSNSRSEMNVSTLELGDSALYLCASSPGTNTEAFFGQGTRLTVV.

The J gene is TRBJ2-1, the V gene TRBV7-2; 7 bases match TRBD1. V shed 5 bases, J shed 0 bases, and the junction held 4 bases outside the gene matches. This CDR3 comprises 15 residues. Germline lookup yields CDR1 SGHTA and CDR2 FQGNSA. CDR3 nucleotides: TGTGCCAGCAGCACGACAGGGAGCTCCTACAATGAGCAGTTCTTC. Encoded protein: CASSTTGSSYNEQFF.

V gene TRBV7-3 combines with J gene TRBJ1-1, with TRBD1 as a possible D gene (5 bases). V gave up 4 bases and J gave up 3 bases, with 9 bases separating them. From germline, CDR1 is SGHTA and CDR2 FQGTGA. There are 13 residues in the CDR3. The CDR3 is CASSSDRYTEAFF. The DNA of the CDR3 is TGTGCCAGCAGCTCCGACAGATACACTGAAGCTTTCTTT.

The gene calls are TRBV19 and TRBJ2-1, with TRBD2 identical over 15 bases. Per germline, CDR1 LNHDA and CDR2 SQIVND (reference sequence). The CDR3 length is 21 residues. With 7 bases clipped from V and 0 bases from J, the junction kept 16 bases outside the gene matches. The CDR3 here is CASTYSLGTSGGPSSYNEQFF. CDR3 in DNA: TGTGCCAGTACTTACTCTCTGGGGACTAGCGGGGGGCCGAGCTCCTACAATGAGCAGTTCTTC.

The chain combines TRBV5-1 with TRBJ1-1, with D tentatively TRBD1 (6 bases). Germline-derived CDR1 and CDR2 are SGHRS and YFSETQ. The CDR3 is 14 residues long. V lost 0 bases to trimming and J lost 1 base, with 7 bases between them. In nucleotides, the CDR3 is TGCGCCAGCAGCTTGGCCAGGGGGAACACTGAAGCTTTCTTT. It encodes CASSLARGNTEAFF.

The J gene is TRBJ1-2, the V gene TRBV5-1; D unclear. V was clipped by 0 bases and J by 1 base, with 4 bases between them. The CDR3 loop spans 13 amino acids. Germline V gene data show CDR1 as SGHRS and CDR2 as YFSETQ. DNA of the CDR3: TGCGCCAGCAGCTTGGGACATAACTATGGCTACACCTTC. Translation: CASSLGHNYGYTF.

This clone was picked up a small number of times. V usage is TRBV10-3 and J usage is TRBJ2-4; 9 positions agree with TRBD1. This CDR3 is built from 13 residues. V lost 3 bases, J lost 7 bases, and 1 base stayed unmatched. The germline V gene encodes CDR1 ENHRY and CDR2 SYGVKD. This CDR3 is CAISDGTGNIQYF. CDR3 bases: TGTGCCATCAGTGACGGGACAGGGAACATTCAGTACTTC.

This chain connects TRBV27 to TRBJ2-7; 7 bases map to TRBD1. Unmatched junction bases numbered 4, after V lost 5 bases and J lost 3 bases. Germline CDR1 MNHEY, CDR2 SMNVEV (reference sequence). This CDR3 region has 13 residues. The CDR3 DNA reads TGTGCCAGCAGTCCTAGGACAGGCTACGAGCAGTACTTC. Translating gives CASSPRTGYEQYF.

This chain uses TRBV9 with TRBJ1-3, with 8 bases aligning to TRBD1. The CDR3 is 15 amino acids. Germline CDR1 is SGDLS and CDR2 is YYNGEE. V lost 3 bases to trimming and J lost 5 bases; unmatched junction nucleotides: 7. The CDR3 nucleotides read TGTGCCAGCAGCGGGCAGGGGGCCGGTAGAAACACCATATATTTT. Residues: CASSGQGAGRNTIYF. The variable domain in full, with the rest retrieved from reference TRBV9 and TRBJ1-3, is DSGVTQTPKHLITATGQRVTLRCSPRSGDLSVYWYQQSLDQGLQFLIQYYNGEERAKGNILERFSAQQFPDLHSELNLSSLELGDSALYFCASSGQGAGRNTIYFGEGSWLTVV.

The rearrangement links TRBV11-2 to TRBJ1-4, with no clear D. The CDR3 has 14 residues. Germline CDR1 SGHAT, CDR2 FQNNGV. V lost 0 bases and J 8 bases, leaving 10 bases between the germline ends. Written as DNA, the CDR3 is TGTGCCAGCAGCTTAGAGTTTGGGAGGGAAAAACTGTTTTTT. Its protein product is CASSLEFGREKLFF.